This T cell receptor (beta chain) emerged from a study of cytomegalovirus exposure and HLA in healthy donors. Background on the study: The Caucasian-associated ancestry cluster held roughly 81% of a few hundred genotyped donors. The study, taken as a whole, reports: TCR beta V- and J-gene trimming was later associated with a missense DCLRE1C variant. A later analysis found TCR association rates differed by HLA locus, highest for DRB1 and lowest for HLA-C. For presence/absence analyses, sequencing depth was assumed to be roughly uniform across donors.

PCR was performed using 60 Vbeta and 13 Jbeta primers. Measured with immunoSEQ multiplex PCR; TCRdb has only the in-frame clones, and not every one. The sample includes 250,000 to 350,000 clones, roughly 85% of them seen just once. The V gene end was trimmed by 5 bases and the J gene end by 4 bases; junction bases not matched to a gene: 5. The CDR3 spans 16 residues. Germline lookup yields CDR1 MDHEN and CDR2 SYDVKM. Details on this clone: Its antigen is as yet unknown.

The source of this sequence is a man in his forties or fifties in good health and CMV-seropositive. The sample taken for sequencing was PBMCs. The rearrangement joins TRBV28 to TRBJ2-3, with TRBD2 matching 14 bases. CDR3 coding DNA: TGTGCCAGCAGTCGGACTAGCGGGAGGATTTCAGATACGCAGTATTTT. It encodes CASSRTSGRISDTQYF. Complete variable domain (other parts from reference TRBV28 and TRBJ2-3): DVKVTQSSRYLVKRTGEKVFLECVQDMDHENMFWYRQDPGLGLRLIYFSYDVKMKEKGDIPEGYSVSREKKERFSLILESASTNQTSMYLCASSRTSGRISDTQYFGPGTRLTVL.